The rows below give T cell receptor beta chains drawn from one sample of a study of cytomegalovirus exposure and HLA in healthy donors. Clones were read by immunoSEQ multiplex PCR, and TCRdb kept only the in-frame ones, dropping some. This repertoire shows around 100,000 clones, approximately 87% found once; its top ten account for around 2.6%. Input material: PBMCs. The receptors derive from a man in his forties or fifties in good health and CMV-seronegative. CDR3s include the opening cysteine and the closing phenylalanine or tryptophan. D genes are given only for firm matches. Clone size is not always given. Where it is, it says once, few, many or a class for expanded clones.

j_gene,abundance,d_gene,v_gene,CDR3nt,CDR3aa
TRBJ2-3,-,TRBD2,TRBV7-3,TGTGCCAGCAGCTTCCGACTAGCGGGGGGCACAGATACGCAGTATTTT,CASSFRLAGGTDTQYF
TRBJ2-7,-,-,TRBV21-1,TGTGCCAGCCGGGACAGACTCTCCTACGAGCAGTACTTC,CASRDRLSYEQYF
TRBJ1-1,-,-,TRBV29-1,TGCAGCGTTCTGGAGGGAGGCACTGAAGCTTTCTTT,CSVLEGGTEAFF
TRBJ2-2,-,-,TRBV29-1,TGCAGCGTTACCAGGGGTCGGACCGGGGAGCTGTTTTTT,CSVTRGRTGELFF
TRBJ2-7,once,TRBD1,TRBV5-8,TGTGCCAGCAGCTTGGCGCAGGGGGAGATCTACGAGCAGTACTTC,CASSLAQGEIYEQYF
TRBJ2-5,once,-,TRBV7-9,TGTGCCAGCAGCTTAGCGCGGGAGACCCAGTACTTC,CASSLARETQYF
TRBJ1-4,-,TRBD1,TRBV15,TGTGCCACCAGCAGAGATGGGACAGCCGAAAAACTGTTTTTT,CATSRDGTAEKLFF
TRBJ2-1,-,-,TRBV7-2,TGTGCCAGCAGCTTCTTCTACAATGAGCAGTTCTTC,CASSFFYNEQFF
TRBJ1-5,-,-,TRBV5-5,TGTGCCAGCAGGCCAGACATAGTTCAGCCCCAGCATTTT,CASRPDIVQPQHF
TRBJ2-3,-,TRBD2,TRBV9,TGTGCCAGCAGCGTAGTTGCGGGGGCGCAGTATTTT,CASSVVAGAQYF
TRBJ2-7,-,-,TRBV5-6,TGTGCCAGCAGCTTGAGCGGCAGTTACTACGAGCAGTACTTC,CASSLSGSYYEQYF
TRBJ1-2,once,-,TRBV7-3,TGTGCCAGCAGCTTAAACGCGGACTTGGCGGGCTACACCTTC,CASSLNADLAGYTF
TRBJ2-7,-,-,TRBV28,TGTGCCAGCAGTTTAGGGTCCGGGTTTCTGTCCTACGAGCAGTACTTC,CASSLGSGFLSYEQYF
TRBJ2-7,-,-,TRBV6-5,TGTGCCAGCAGACGCGGGACAGCTAGCTACGAGCAGTACTTC,CASRRGTASYEQYF
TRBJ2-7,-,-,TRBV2,TGTGCCAGCACATACAGAGCCTACGAGCAGTACTTC,CASTYRAYEQYF
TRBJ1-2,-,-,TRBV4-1,TGCGCCAGCAGCCTCCGGGGGGAGGATAACTATGGCTACACCTTC,CASSLRGEDNYGYTF
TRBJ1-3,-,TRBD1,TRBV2,TGTGCCAGCAGAGAACAGGGGACGCCTCGAAACACCATATATTTT,CASREQGTPRNTIYF
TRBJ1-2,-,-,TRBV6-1,TGTGCCAGCAGTGAATTGTTAGGCAGGGCGGCCTATGGCTACACCTTC,CASSELLGRAAYGYTF
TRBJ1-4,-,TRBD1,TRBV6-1,TGTGCCAGCAGTGGACAGGGGGCGTTGGAAAAACTGTTTTTT,CASSGQGALEKLFF
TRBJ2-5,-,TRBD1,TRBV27,TGTGCCAGCAGTTTGTTGGGACAGGGTGCGTCGAAGACCCAGTACTTC,CASSLLGQGASKTQYF
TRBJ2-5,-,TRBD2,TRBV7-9,TGTGCCAGCAGCTTAGATCTAGCGGGGGGTTTGGAGACCCAGTACTTC,CASSLDLAGGLETQYF
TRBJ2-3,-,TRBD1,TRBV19,TGTGCCAGTAGGCCGTGGACAGGGGGTAGGCAAGATACGCAGTATTTT,CASRPWTGGRQDTQYF
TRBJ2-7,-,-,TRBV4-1,TGCGCCAGCAGCCCCCCGGGGGCCTACGAGCAGTACTTC,CASSPPGAYEQYF
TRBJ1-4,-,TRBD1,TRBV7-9,TGTGCCGGCCTCGGGACAGGGGTGCGTGAAAAACTGTTTTTT,CAGLGTGVREKLFF